The 14 T cell receptor beta chains listed next were all sequenced from one sample in a study of naive and memory T cell subsets. Four PCR rounds used nested alpha and beta constant region primers plus the SP2 primer. TCRdb re-analysed the 5' RACE reads in MiXCR, keeping a single row per CDR3 protein. This repertoire shows 48,000 or so distinct CDR3 sequences, approximately 4.5% found once; its top ten account for roughly 0.8%. A UMI-containing oligonucleotide was joined by 3' ligation to the TCR cDNA template. All receptors derive from a female donor in good health.

The rearrangement uses TRBV3-1 and TRBJ1-6; D unresolved. V shed 1 base and J shed 9 bases, with 10 bases lying between them. The CDR3 extends over 14 amino acids. Germline V lookup: CDR1 LGHDT, CDR2 YNNKEL (reference sequence). DNA of the CDR3: TGTGCCAGCAGCCAAGTCACTGGGTTTTCACCCCTCCACTTT. It translates to CASSQVTGFSPLHF.

The chain carries TRBV2 and TRBJ2-1; D is unclear. CDR1 and CDR2 (germline): SNHLY, FYNNEI. The length of the CDR3 is 15 residues. Trimming pared 0 bases from V and 8 bases from J, leaving 14 bases between. The CDR3 is CASSEALGCLDEQFF. DNA for the CDR3: TGTGCCAGCAGTGAAGCGTTAGGTTGTCTGGATGAGCAGTTCTTC.

This clonotype was seen at least ten times. The chain couples TRBV20-1 to TRBJ2-5; D tentatively reads TRBD1 or TRBD2 (7 bases each). V lost 0 bases to trimming and J lost 1 base, with 21 bases between them. From germline, CDR1 is DFQATT and CDR2 SNEGSKA (reference sequence). This CDR3 is 18 amino acids long. CDR3: CSARDPPGGLKTQETQYF. The CDR3 DNA is TGCAGTGCTAGAGACCCCCCAGGGGGACTAAAGACCCAAGAGACCCAGTACTTC.

Many counts were recorded for this clonotype. The rearrangement joins TRBV14 to TRBJ2-1, with D uncertain. V shed 0 bases and J shed 0 bases, with 9 bases lying between them. The germline V gene encodes CDR1 SGHDN and CDR2 FVKESK. The CDR3 length is 16 residues. CDR3 sequence: CASSQEIRSSYNEQFF. CDR3 nucleotides: TGTGCCAGCAGCCAAGAAATCCGGAGCTCCTACAATGAGCAGTTCTTC.

Points on this clonotype: Possible read error: a much larger clone is one base away. The chain has TRBV12-3 or TRBV12-4 and TRBJ2-1, with 7 bases lining up with TRBD1. CDR3 size: 14 residues. Germline trimming cut 5 bases from V and 3 bases from J; bases unmatched to any gene: 4. The CDR3 DNA reads TGTGCCAGCAGTACAGGGGACCGCTACAATGAGCAGTTCTTC. Amino acids: CASSTGDRYNEQFF.

This clonotype was seen repeatedly, ten times or more. This chain connects TRBV15 to TRBJ2-7; D is unclear. The CDR3 has 11 amino acids. Germline V gives CDR1 LNHNV, CDR2 YYDKDF (reference sequence). V gave up 11 bases and J gave up 3 bases, with 11 bases separating them. The CDR3 protein is CAPNSGYEQYF. The CDR3 DNA is TGTGCCCCCAACTCGGGCTACGAGCAGTACTTC. Together with reference TRBV15 and TRBJ2-7, the CDR3 gives the full variable domain: DAMVIQNPRYQVTQFGKPVTLSCSQTLNHNVMYWYQQKSSQAPKLLFHYYDKDFNNEADTPDNFQSRRPNTSFCFLDIRSPGLGDTAMYLCAPNSGYEQYFGPGTRLTVT.

The sample holds many counts of this clonotype. This sequence joins TRBV30 and TRBJ1-2, with 7 bases matching TRBD1. Trimming at V came to 5 bases and at J to 6 bases, leaving 6 bases not matched to a gene. The CDR3 length is 12 residues. Germline V gene lookup returns CDR1 GTSNPN and CDR2 SVGIG (reference sequence). CDR3: CAWGRQGDGYTF. CDR3 DNA: TGTGCCTGGGGCAGACAGGGCGATGGCTACACCTTC. The whole variable domain, remainder taken from reference TRBV30 and TRBJ1-2, is SQTIHQWPATLVQPVGSPLSLECTVEGTSNPNLYWYRQAAGRGLQLLFYSVGIGQISSEVPQNLSASRPQDRQFILSSKKLLLSDSGFYLCAWGRQGDGYTFGSGTRLTVV.

This clonotype has a handful of counts. A much larger clone lies a single base off, so this may be a read error. The genes are TRBV27 and TRBJ1-5; D is unresolved. Between the trimmed V and J ends, which lost 4 bases and 16 bases, there was a span of 14 bases. The germline CDR1 and CDR2 sequences are MNHEY and SMNVEV (reference sequence). The CDR3 contains 11 residues. CDR3 sequence reads: CASSCGGPTHF. The CDR3 DNA is TGTGCCAGCAGTTGCGGTGGACCTACACATTTT.

This clonotype was found many times. This chain joins TRBV27 and TRBJ1-6; TRBD1 aligns across 8 bases. Germline assignment: CDR1 MNHEY and CDR2 SMNVEV (reference sequence). V gave up 6 bases and J gave up 10 bases; unmatched junction bases: 11. This CDR3 comprises 15 residues. CDR3 sequence (DNA): TGTGCCAGCAGATCACTATGGACAGGGCACTCACCCCTCCACTTT. Its translation is CASRSLWTGHSPLHF.

This clonotype was observed at least ten times. The V and J genes are TRBV30 and TRBJ2-3; 7 bases match TRBD2. The V gene's germline CDR1 is GTSNPN and CDR2 SVGIG (reference sequence). V shed 6 bases and J 2 bases; nucleotides not matched to a gene: 2. The CDR3 is 12 amino acids. The CDR3 region is CACERDTDTQYF. In DNA, the CDR3 is TGTGCCTGTGAGCGGGACACAGATACGCAGTATTTT.

This clonotype was seen repeatedly, ten times or more. The genes are TRBV24-1 and TRBJ2-5, with 7 bases that match TRBD1. The germline V gene encodes CDR1 KGHDR and CDR2 SFDVKD. This CDR3 has 17 amino acids. J gave up 5 bases and V 0 bases, and 11 bases lay outside the gene matches. The CDR3 DNA reads TGTGCCACCAGTGATTTGGGGTCCGGCAGGGGGATTGAGACCCAGTACTTC. Its protein is CATSDLGSGRGIETQYF.

As to this clonotype: One base away lies a much larger clone, so this may be a sequencing read error. In DNA, the CDR3 is TGCAGTGCTAGGGGGACAGGGGGCTGTGATTCACCCCTCCACTTT. This encodes CSARGTGGCDSPLHF. The chain recombines TRBV20-1 with TRBJ1-6, with 12 bases that match TRBD1. Germline V gene lookup returns CDR1 DFQATT and CDR2 SNEGSKA (reference sequence). CDR3 length equals 15 residues. V trimming: 3 bases; J trimming: 8 bases; junction bases outside the gene matches: 5.

This clonotype was observed many times. This chain links TRBV7-9 with TRBJ1-5; TRBD1 is a possible D gene (5 bases). V was trimmed by 5 bases and J by 2 bases, leaving 19 bases between them. This CDR3 is built from 17 residues. From germline, CDR1 is SEHNR and CDR2 FQNEAQ (reference sequence). Here the CDR3 DNA reads TGTGCCAGCAGCCCCCTCGCAGGGACTGGCGGCAATCAGCCCCAGCATTTT. Its translation: CASSPLAGTGGNQPQHF.

This clonotype was counted only a few times. The chain couples TRBV5-4 to TRBJ2-2; possibly TRBD1 for D (6 bases). This CDR3 is built from 18 residues. V was shortened by 7 bases and J by 0 bases, with 22 bases between the two germline ends. Germline V gene sequence: CDR1 SGHNT, CDR2 YYREEE (reference sequence). CDR3 in DNA: TGTGCCAGCGGAAACGCGGTACAGGGCCCACCGAACACCGGGGAGCTGTTTTTT. This encodes CASGNAVQGPPNTGELFF.